This TCR beta chain was profiled in a study of early T cells in non-severe SARS-CoV-2 infection. Study context: Sequencing was performed on bulk RNA from unsorted whole blood, leaving chains unpaired.

Study-level results: VDJdb matching skewed toward anti-spike CD8 responses, missing private and CD4 specificities.

This clonotype was observed at least ten times. Its antigen is not identified. CDR3 length: 13 residues. Trimming pared 7 bases from V and 6 bases from J, leaving 12 bases between. The germline V gene encodes CDR1 SGHAT and CDR2 FQNNGV. Each single cDNA molecule received a unique molecular identifier. TCRdb re-analysed the 5' RACE reads in MiXCR, keeping a single row per CDR3 protein. The table includes about 61,000 distinct CDR3 sequences, approximately 11% detected once. The specimen sequenced was whole blood. The clonotype comes from an adult who was a healthcare worker with PCR-confirmed SARS-CoV-2 infection or an uninfected control (not recorded which). The gene calls are TRBV11-2 and TRBJ2-2, with D unresolved. CDR3 sequence (DNA): TGTGCCAGCAACCCGCTTTTGTCCGGGGAGCTGTTTTTT. Amino acids: CASNPLLSGELFF.